The rows below give T cell receptor beta chains drawn from one sample of a study of blood T cell repertoires in COVID-19. Sequenced by immunoSEQ multiplex PCR; TCRdb stores in-frame clones only, minus some. This sample has about 430,000 clones; around nine tenths occur once, and the top ten carry 0.75% to 0.85%. The sample taken for sequencing was peripheral blood. The receptors were sampled from a young man with COVID-19, enrolled during active disease. Both conserved end residues are part of each CDR3. Each record gives: J gene, CDR3 length, V gene, clone size, D gene, CDR3 protein, CDR3 DNA. A D gene is named only where the DNA matches it firmly. Size tells how often a clone was seen (once, few, many) or the class of an expanded clone, and some rows leave it out.

TRBJ2-1 19 TRBV30 - - CAWSVDLACGYPDTNEQFF TGTGCCTGGAGTGTAGACTTGGCGTGTGGGTATCCCGATACCAATGAGCAGTTCTTC
TRBJ2-2 11 TRBV12-3/TRBV12-4 - - CASSSLGELFF TGTGCCAGCAGTTCGTTGGGGGAGCTGTTTTTT
TRBJ2-1 14 TRBV9 - - CASSVGGSYNEQFF TGTGCCAGCAGCGTAGGCGGGTCTTACAATGAGCAGTTCTTC
TRBJ2-5 16 TRBV11-2 - TRBD1 CASSSQSRDSKVTQYF TGTGCCAGCAGCTCTCAGTCCCGGGACAGTAAGGTGACCCAGTACTTC
TRBJ1-6 15 TRBV5-1 - - CASSFGIQNNSPLHF TGCGCCAGCAGCTTTGGTATACAAAATAATTCACCCCTCCACTTT
TRBJ2-5 17 TRBV7-9 - TRBD1 CASSLGRLDRGQETQYF TGTGCCAGCAGCTTAGGGCGGCTGGACAGGGGGCAAGAGACCCAGTACTTC
TRBJ2-3 16 TRBV10-2 - - CASSDVYGGSTDTQYF TGCGCCAGCAGTGACGTTTACGGGGGTAGCACAGATACGCAGTATTTT
TRBJ2-3 13 TRBV6-5 - - CASSYSRGDTQYF TGTGCCAGCAGTTACTCCAGGGGAGATACGCAGTATTTT
TRBJ1-5 15 TRBV2 - TRBD1 CASSEEGTENQPQHF TGTGCCAGCAGTGAAGAAGGGACAGAAAATCAGCCCCAGCATTTT
TRBJ2-1 12 TRBV2 - - CASRVTDNEQFF TGTGCCAGCAGAGTGACAGACAATGAGCAGTTCTTC
TRBJ2-1 15 TRBV11-2 - - CASSLGGRGVHEQFF TGTGCCAGCAGCTTAGGGGGCAGGGGCGTCCATGAGCAGTTCTTC
TRBJ1-2 14 TRBV28 - TRBD1 CASRETGVNYGYTF TGTGCCAGCAGGGAGACAGGGGTTAACTATGGCTACACCTTC
TRBJ2-5 17 TRBV4-2 - TRBD2 CASSQDPPGLARETQYF TGTGCCAGCAGCCAAGATCCCCCGGGACTAGCTCGGGAGACCCAGTACTTC
TRBJ1-2 17 TRBV7-2 - - CASSLPLGLGRLNGYTF TGTGCCAGCAGCTTACCCTTAGGGTTAGGGAGATTGAATGGCTACACCTTC
TRBJ2-2 15 TRBV5-1 once TRBD1 CASSMGQAGTGELFF TGCGCCAGCAGCATGGGACAGGCGGGCACCGGGGAGCTGTTTTTT
TRBJ2-3 12 TRBV2 - - CASTIAADTQYF TGTGCCAGCACAATAGCAGCAGATACGCAGTATTTT
TRBJ2-1 14 TRBV11-1 once - CASRPEGTYNEQFF TGTGCCAGCAGACCAGAGGGTACCTACAATGAGCAGTTCTTC
TRBJ2-5 16 TRBV4-2 - TRBD2 CASSHQRGGGRETQYF TGTGCCAGCAGCCACCAGCGGGGGGGCGGAAGAGAGACCCAGTACTTC
TRBJ1-4 16 TRBV7-9 - TRBD1 CASRRTGEATNEKLFF TGTGCCAGCAGACGTACAGGGGAGGCAACTAATGAAAAACTGTTTTTT
TRBJ1-5 13 TRBV6-5 - - CASSRDYRQPQHF TGTGCCAGCAGCAGGGACTATAGACAGCCCCAGCATTTT
TRBJ2-1 18 TRBV6-2/TRBV6-3 once TRBD2 CASSLTGTSGGAYNEQFF TGTGCCAGCAGTCTAACCGGGACTAGCGGGGGGGCCTACAATGAGCAGTTCTTC
TRBJ2-1 15 TRBV5-5 once TRBD2 CASSLVSGSHNEQFF TGTGCCAGCAGCTTGGTGAGCGGGAGCCACAATGAGCAGTTCTTC
TRBJ2-5 12 TRBV7-3 - - CASSKREETQYF TGTGCCAGCAGCAAAAGGGAGGAGACCCAGTACTTC
TRBJ2-4 14 TRBV30 - - CAWSVGQKENIQYF TGTGCCTGGAGTGTCGGACAGAAAGAAAACATTCAGTACTTC
TRBJ2-2 15 TRBV2 - TRBD2 CASSVGLASTGELFF TGTGCCAGCAGTGTCGGACTAGCTTCGACCGGGGAGCTGTTTTTT
TRBJ2-7 14 TRBV4-1 - - CASSQGQLTYEQYF TGCGCCAGCAGCCAAGGGCAGTTAACCTACGAGCAGTACTTC
TRBJ1-2 15 TRBV5-4 - TRBD1 CASSLADRGSYGYTF TGTGCCAGCAGCTTGGCGGACAGGGGTTCCTATGGCTACACCTTC
TRBJ1-2 16 TRBV5-1 - TRBD1 CASSLAQVSTGNGYTF TGCGCCAGCAGCTTGGCTCAGGTCTCGACAGGGAATGGCTACACCTTC
TRBJ2-7 14 TRBV18 few - CASSPDSSPYEQYF TGTGCCAGCTCACCGGACAGTTCGCCCTACGAGCAGTACTTC
TRBJ2-3 15 TRBV5-1 - TRBD2 CASSGTSGRADTQYF TGCGCCAGCAGCGGAACTAGCGGGAGGGCAGATACGCAGTATTTT
TRBJ2-5 13 TRBV2 - TRBD1 CASSEQGAGTQYF TGTGCCAGCAGTGAACAGGGGGCAGGGACCCAGTACTTC
TRBJ2-7 11 TRBV6-6 once - CASTGGAEQYF TGTGCCAGTACGGGGGGCGCCGAGCAGTACTTC
TRBJ2-1 15 TRBV21-1 once - CASQTGGNLQNEQFF TGTGCCAGCCAGACAGGGGGTAACCTACAGAATGAGCAGTTCTTC
TRBJ1-5 15 TRBV6-1 - TRBD1 CASSEARQGVRPQHF TGTGCCAGCAGTGAAGCGCGGCAGGGGGTTCGGCCCCAGCATTTT
TRBJ2-3 16 TRBV3-1/TRBV3-2 - - CASSQGTSPSTDTQYF TGTGCCAGCAGCCAAGGAACTAGCCCTAGCACAGATACGCAGTATTTT
TRBJ2-7 16 TRBV13 - TRBD2 CASSLGLAGGPGEQYF TGTGCCAGCAGCTTAGGCTTAGCGGGAGGGCCGGGGGAGCAGTACTTC
TRBJ2-3 16 TRBV7-9 once TRBD1 CASSANRGPLADTQYF TGTGCCAGCAGCGCAAACAGGGGGCCTTTGGCAGATACGCAGTATTTT
TRBJ2-2 17 TRBV9 - - CASSVLPSGANTGELFF TGTGCCAGCAGCGTACTTCCCAGCGGAGCGAACACCGGGGAGCTGTTTTTT
TRBJ2-7 14 TRBV2 - - CASSDTGYTYEQYF TGTGCCAGCAGTGATACCGGGTACACCTACGAGCAGTACTTC
TRBJ2-5 14 TRBV30 - TRBD2 CAWSVAGVEETQYF TGTGCCTGGAGTGTAGCGGGGGTAGAAGAGACCCAGTACTTC
TRBJ1-1 16 TRBV14 many - CASSQYPGHLGTEAFF TGTGCCAGCAGCCAATACCCGGGACATCTGGGCACTGAAGCTTTCTTT
TRBJ2-1 15 TRBV7-2 - TRBD2 CASSPYSGIYNEQFF TGTGCCAGCAGCCCTTACAGCGGGATCTACAATGAGCAGTTCTTC
TRBJ2-1 13 TRBV2 - - CASSEGRVNEQFF TGTGCCAGCAGTGAAGGCAGGGTCAATGAGCAGTTCTTC
TRBJ2-1 14 TRBV5-1 - TRBD1 CASIRDSTANEQFF TGCGCCAGTATCCGGGACAGCACCGCCAATGAGCAGTTCTTC
TRBJ1-2 14 TRBV7-8 - - CASSLVREDYGYTF TGTGCCAGCAGCTTAGTACGAGAGGACTATGGCTACACCTTC
TRBJ2-1 16 TRBV11-3 - TRBD1 CASSSSRDRGYNEQFF TGTGCCAGCAGCTCCTCCCGGGACAGGGGTTACAATGAGCAGTTCTTC
TRBJ2-2 16 TRBV7-6 - TRBD1 CASSRLSTGSTGELFF TGTGCCAGCAGCCGACTATCGACAGGGAGCACCGGGGAGCTGTTTTTT
TRBJ1-6 14 TRBV5-5 - - CASSLAGGDSPLHF TGTGCCAGCAGCTTGGCCGGGGGAGACTCACCCCTCCACTTT
TRBJ1-1 13 TRBV7-2 few - CASSFTGNTEAFF TGTGCCAGCAGCTTTACAGGGAACACTGAAGCTTTCTTT
TRBJ2-5 16 TRBV5-1 - TRBD2 CASSLRLAGVGETQYF TGCGCCAGCAGCCTTAGACTAGCGGGAGTAGGAGAGACCCAGTACTTC